This T cell receptor (beta chain) was identified in a study of blood T cell repertoires in COVID-19. Germline V gives CDR1 SGHDT, CDR2 YYEEEE. Trimming took off 0 bases at V and 5 bases at J, with 17 bases between the two ends. The CDR3 totals 16 residues. The method was immunoSEQ multiplex PCR; TCRdb's version includes in-frame clones alone and lacks a portion of them. Here the sample spans approximately 300,000 clones, nearly 90% being singletons. In assigning cohorts, the study relied on participant-reported clinical history. The source of this sequence is a woman younger than 30 with acute COVID-19. The chain has TRBV5-6 and TRBJ1-2; maybe TRBD1 (5 bases). The specimen sequenced was PBMCs or T cells enriched from blood (not recorded which). The DNA for the CDR3 is TGTGCCAGCAGCTTGGAGGGGATCGGCAGGGATTATGGCTACACCTTC. It encodes CASSLEGIGRDYGYTF.